Below, 21 T cell receptor beta chains from the same sample are listed, as sequenced in a study of OX40 agonist ivuxolimab in advanced cancers. TCRdb's table, derived via immunoSEQ multiplex PCR, lists solely in-frame clones and lacks some. The sample consists of approximately 100,000 clones, 90% to 95% of them appearing once. The sequencing used CD4+ or CD8+ T cells sorted from blood, collected in a trial of the OX40 agonist ivuxolimab. Receptors originate from an adult with an advanced solid tumor such as melanoma, head and neck, liver or kidney cancer.

This clone was seen once. The CDR3 here is CASRRAGSSYEQYF. The CDR3 DNA reads TGTGCCAGTCGTCGAGCGGGGAGCTCCTACGAGCAGTACTTC. The V and J genes are TRBV27 and TRBJ2-7; 7 bases map to TRBD2. V trimming: 9 bases; J trimming: 0 bases; junction bases outside the gene matches: 8. There are 14 residues in the CDR3. From germline, CDR1 is MNHEY and CDR2 SMNVEV (reference sequence).

The chain employs TRBV6-1 and TRBJ1-1; TRBD1 agrees at 8 bases. The V gene's germline CDR1 is MNHNS and CDR2 SASEGT. The CDR3 is 12 residues long. V was clipped by 6 bases and J by 8 bases; unmatched bases: 5. The CDR3 sequence: CASRRGQAEAFF. DNA of the CDR3: TGTGCCAGCAGAAGGGGACAGGCAGAAGCTTTCTTT.

This chain links TRBV6-5 with TRBJ1-2; D is unresolved. The CDR3 is made up of 13 amino acids. Germline-derived CDR1 and CDR2 are MNHEY and SVGAGI. V shed 5 bases and J shed 0 bases, with 7 bases lying between them. CDR3: CASSQKSNYGYTF. In DNA form, the CDR3 reads TGTGCCAGCAGTCAAAAATCTAACTATGGCTACACCTTC.

This sequence joins TRBV30 and TRBJ2-5; 8 nucleotides line up with TRBD2. The CDR3 runs to 12 residues. Germline assignment: CDR1 GTSNPN and CDR2 SVGIG (reference sequence). The CDR3 loop reads CALAGYQETQYF. CDR3 nucleotides: TGTGCTTTAGCGGGGTACCAAGAGACCCAGTACTTC.

CDR3 DNA: TGTGCCAGCAGCTTGGACGCAGTGGGTTCGGGCGGCTACACCTTC. Amino acids: CASSLDAVGSGGYTF. The chain is built from TRBV5-6 and TRBJ1-2; D uncertain. Germline-derived CDR1 and CDR2 are SGHDT and YYEEEE. V was cut by 0 bases and J by 8 bases, with 17 bases left in between. The CDR3 covers 15 residues.

The rearrangement joins TRBV19 to TRBJ1-1, with a weak D call TRBD1 (5 bases). Trimming removed 2 bases from V and 0 bases from J, with 10 bases in between. This CDR3 spans 15 amino acids. The germline V gene has CDR1 LNHDA and CDR2 SQIVND (reference sequence). Written as DNA, the CDR3 is TGTGCCAGTAGTATATCAGGGACGGTGAACACTGAAGCTTTCTTT. It encodes CASSISGTVNTEAFF.

The V and J genes are TRBV19 and TRBJ1-1, with D perhaps TRBD1 (5 bases). From germline, CDR1 is LNHDA and CDR2 SQIVND (reference sequence). V gave up 5 bases and J gave up 4 bases, with 17 bases separating them. The CDR3 is made up of 15 amino acids. CDR3 protein: CASSVNGGGGTEAFF. CDR3 nucleotide sequence: TGTGCCAGTAGTGTAAACGGGGGAGGCGGCACTGAAGCTTTCTTT.

The count of this clone is one. The chain recombines TRBV7-2 with TRBJ1-1; D gene unclear. Trimming left V 5 bases short and J 2 bases short, with 12 bases between. Germline CDR1 SGHTA, CDR2 FQGNSA. The CDR3 consists of 14 residues. The CDR3 DNA sequence: TGTGCCAGCAGCACTTTTTCGGGTAACACTGAAGCTTTCTTT. It encodes CASSTFSGNTEAFF.

With regard to this clone: A junction end diverges from the germline sequence, so it may reflect a read error. V usage is TRBV7-3 and J usage is TRBJ2-6; unclear D gene. Germline V gives CDR1 SGHTA, CDR2 FQGTGA. The length of the CDR3 is 13 residues. The CDR3 DNA sequence: TGTGCCAGCAACTTAACTGGGGCCAACGTCCTGACTTTC. Encoded protein: CASNLTGANVLTF.

This sequence joins TRBV2 and TRBJ2-5; D not certain. V was pared by 3 bases and J by 2 bases, with 10 bases between. The CDR3 spans 14 residues. Germline lookup yields CDR1 SNHLY and CDR2 FYNNEI. The CDR3 spells CASSDRTAQETQYF. The CDR3 region has the DNA TGTGCCAGCAGTGATAGAACAGCTCAAGAGACCCAGTACTTC.

The chain uses TRBV5-1 and TRBJ2-3; tentative D call: TRBD1 (6 bases). The CDR3 contains 15 residues. Germline V gives CDR1 SGHRS, CDR2 YFSETQ. Deletions cut 0 bases from V and 5 bases from J, with 13 bases between. The CDR3 DNA reads as TGCGCCAGCAGCTTGGCTGGGGGCCGAGGAGATACGCAGTATTTT. It translates to CASSLAGGRGDTQYF.

The chain carries TRBV5-5 and TRBJ2-7, with 10 bases matching TRBD2. V lost 3 bases, J lost 4 bases, and 13 bases stayed unmatched. The CDR3 is made up of 17 amino acids. Germline V gene sequence: CDR1 SGHKS, CDR2 YYEKEE (reference sequence). The CDR3 DNA reads as TGTGCCAGCAGCTCCGAAAGAGCGGGGGGGTTTTTATACGAGCAGTACTTC. It yields the protein CASSSERAGGFLYEQYF.

The chain uses TRBV10-3 and TRBJ2-3, with 9 bases that match TRBD1. The CDR3 is 16 amino acids. Germline V gene lookup returns CDR1 ENHRY and CDR2 SYGVKD. V shed 0 bases and J 0 bases; nucleotides not matched to a gene: 1. CDR3 sequence reads: CAISESTGGSTDTQYF. The CDR3 bases are TGTGCCATCAGTGAGTCGACAGGGGGGAGCACAGATACGCAGTATTTT.

The rearrangement uses TRBV6-1 and TRBJ1-1; 7 positions match TRBD1. This CDR3 region has 12 residues. Germline CDR1 is MNHNS and CDR2 is SASEGT. V was pared by 10 bases and J by 7 bases, with 9 bases of the junction left unmatched. CDR3 amino acids: CATTGQTNEAFF. The DNA for the CDR3 is TGTGCCACCACGGGACAGACGAATGAAGCTTTCTTT.

This clone was recorded only once. V is TRBV10-3 and J is TRBJ2-1, with 7 bases fitting TRBD2. CDR1 is ENHRY and CDR2 is SYGVKD in the germline V gene. This CDR3 comprises 12 residues. Germline trimming cut 4 bases from V and 9 bases from J; bases unmatched to any gene: 3. The CDR3 reads CAISGAGSEQFF. The CDR3 region has the DNA TGTGCCATCAGTGGAGCGGGGTCTGAGCAGTTCTTC.

CDR3 nucleotides: TGTGCCAGCGCCAGGTTAGCGGGAGGGGCGGATACGCAGTATTTT. Its protein product is CASARLAGGADTQYF. The genes are TRBV2 and TRBJ2-3; 11 bases map to TRBD2. There are 15 residues in the CDR3. Germline V CDR1 and CDR2: SNHLY, FYNNEI. With V trimmed by 8 bases and J by 6 bases, 10 bases remained unmatched.

V is TRBV7-8 and J is TRBJ2-3; D call uncertain. From germline, CDR1 is SGHVS and CDR2 FQNEAQ. The CDR3 is 12 amino acids. V was trimmed by 4 bases and J by 6 bases, leaving 8 bases between them. The CDR3, as DNA: TGTGCCAGCAGCTCTTCGATCGATACGCAGTATTTT. It encodes CASSSSIDTQYF. The variable domain in full, with the rest retrieved from reference TRBV7-8 and TRBJ2-3, is GAGVSQSPRYKVAKRGQDVALRCDPISGHVSLFWYQQALGQGPEFLTYFQNEAQLDKSGLPSDRFFAERPEGSVSTLKIQRTQQEDSAVYLCASSSSIDTQYFGPGTRLTVL.

The chain uses TRBV6-5 and TRBJ1-1; D gene ambiguous. The CDR3 contains 15 residues. Germline V CDR1 and CDR2: MNHEY, SVGAGI. V was cut by 4 bases and J by 1 base, with 13 bases left in between. CDR3 sequence reads: CASSLSAYPNTEAFF. In DNA, the CDR3 is TGTGCCAGCAGTTTATCGGCTTACCCGAACACTGAAGCTTTCTTT.

V gene TRBV28 combines with J gene TRBJ2-7; possible D gene TRBD2, 6 bases. The CDR3 length is 14 residues. V lost 5 bases to trimming and J lost 0 bases, with 11 bases between them. Germline assignment: CDR1 MDHEN and CDR2 SYDVKM. CDR3 amino acids: CASSPAGGSYEQYF. In DNA, the CDR3 is TGTGCCAGCAGTCCAGCCGGGGGCTCCTACGAGCAGTACTTC.

As DNA, the CDR3 is TGTGCCAGCAGTGACGCTAGCGGTACCGGGGAGCTGTTTTTT. It translates to CASSDASGTGELFF. The chain joins TRBV6-4 to TRBJ2-2; 7 bases fit TRBD2. CDR1 and CDR2 from the germline V gene are MRHNA and SNTAGT. V gave up 2 bases and J gave up 5 bases; unmatched junction bases: 2. This CDR3 region has 14 residues.

The genes are TRBV5-1 and TRBJ1-1; tentatively, D is TRBD1 (5 bases). Trimming took off 4 bases at V and 1 base at J, with 11 bases between the two ends. This CDR3 has 14 amino acids. The V gene's germline CDR1 is SGHRS and CDR2 YFSETQ. In nucleotides, the CDR3 is TGCGCCAGCAGCCCTTACGACAGGAACACTGAAGCTTTCTTT. Translation gives CASSPYDRNTEAFF.